The 10 T cell receptor beta chains given below trace back to one sample, sequenced in a study of blood T cell repertoires in COVID-19. TCRdb's copy holds only in-frame clones and misses some; the assay was immunoSEQ multiplex PCR. The sample has more than 110,000 clones, 86% seen once. The sample comprised PBMCs or T cells enriched from blood (not recorded which). The receptors derive from a middle-aged man who had recovered from COVID-19.

V gene TRBV29-1 combines with J gene TRBJ2-6; D uncertain. Deletions cut 6 bases from V and 0 bases from J, with 6 bases between. The CDR3 consists of 13 residues. Per germline, CDR1 SQVTM and CDR2 ANQGSEA. DNA of the CDR3: TGCAGCGTGAGACTCTCTGGGGCCAACGTCCTGACTTTC. Protein: CSVRLSGANVLTF.

The chain couples TRBV29-1 to TRBJ2-2; TRBD1 matches at 7 bases. V lost 6 bases and J lost 3; bases outside the gene matches: 10. Germline CDR1 and CDR2: SQVTM and ANQGSEA. The CDR3 consists of 15 residues. The CDR3 DNA is TGCAGCGTGACCCCCGGGACAGAAGACACCGGGGAGCTGTTTTTT. Translating it yields CSVTPGTEDTGELFF.

The J gene is TRBJ2-1, the V gene TRBV5-1; TRBD2 is a possible D gene (6 bases). CDR3 length equals 16 residues. Trimming stripped 4 bases from V and 0 bases from J, with 14 bases between. From germline, CDR1 is SGHRS and CDR2 YFSETQ. The DNA for the CDR3 is TGCGCCAGCAGCCAGGAAGCGGGCCCCTCCTACAATGAGCAGTTCTTC. Amino acid sequence: CASSQEAGPSYNEQFF.

This clone has a single count. V and J are TRBV5-6 and TRBJ2-5; 12 bases are shared with TRBD2. This CDR3 is built from 17 residues. Germline loops: CDR1 SGHDT, CDR2 YYEEEE. Trimming removed 4 bases from V and 4 bases from J; junction bases left unmatched: 11. CDR3 region: CASSTLAGGRIGETQYF. CDR3 coding DNA: TGTGCCAGCAGCACACTAGCGGGGGGCAGGATCGGAGAGACCCAGTACTTC.

This clone was counted a few times. Different DNA sequences within this sample yield the same CDR3. The V and J genes are TRBV29-1 and TRBJ1-2; no firm D call. CDR1 and CDR2 (germline): SQVTM, ANQGSEA. The CDR3 totals 12 residues. V was cut by 4 bases and J by 2 bases, with 8 bases left in between. CDR3 protein: CSVGGDNYGYTF. The CDR3, as DNA: TGCAGCGTTGGAGGCGACAACTATGGCTACACCTTC.

CDR3: CASSPRLDSHEQYV. The CDR3 nucleotides read TGTGCCAGCAGCCCCCGATTGGACAGCCACGAGCAGTACGTC. The V call is TRBV7-2, the J call TRBJ2-7; possible D gene TRBD1, 6 bases. From germline, CDR1 is SGHTA and CDR2 FQGNSA. V gave up 5 bases and J gave up 5 bases, with 16 bases separating them. The CDR3 extends over 14 amino acids.

The chain is built from TRBV7-9 and TRBJ2-1, with TRBD2 matching over 7 bases. V was pared by 7 bases and J by 7 bases, with 10 bases of the junction left unmatched. The CDR3 sequence is 14 residues long. Germline values: CDR1 SEHNR, CDR2 FQNEAQ (reference sequence). In DNA, the CDR3 is TGTGCCAGCAACTCCCGGGGGGTCGAAAATGAGCAGTTCTTC. It encodes CASNSRGVENEQFF.

The genes are TRBV19 and TRBJ1-5; 9 bases agree with TRBD1. J gave up 5 bases and V 8 bases, and 10 bases lay outside the gene matches. The germline V gene encodes CDR1 LNHDA and CDR2 SQIVND (reference sequence). CDR3 length: 15 amino acids. Written as DNA, the CDR3 is TGTGCCAGTTCCTTTGGGACAGGGCTGGATCAGCCCCAGCATTTT. Encoded protein: CASSFGTGLDQPQHF.

The chain links TRBV3-1 (or the pseudogene TRBV3-2) to TRBJ2-3; 7 bases align to TRBD2. There are 20 residues in the CDR3. Unmatched junction bases numbered 17, after V lost 0 bases and J lost 2 bases. The germline gives CDR1 LGHDT, CDR2 YNNKEL (reference sequence). The chain's CDR3 is CASSQDTREAPLEPTDTQYF. CDR3 DNA: TGTGCCAGCAGCCAAGATACCCGGGAGGCCCCACTCGAACCCACAGATACGCAGTATTTT.

V usage is TRBV9 and J usage is TRBJ1-2; D unresolved. The CDR3 consists of 15 residues. Germline V gene lookup returns CDR1 SGDLS and CDR2 YYNGEE. The V gene lost 0 bases and the J gene lost 2 bases, with 11 bases spanning the gap. The CDR3 reads CASSVDVRRNYGYTF. Here the CDR3 DNA reads TGTGCCAGCAGCGTAGATGTCAGGAGGAACTATGGCTACACCTTC.